Each of the 7 T cell receptor beta chains below was sequenced from the same sample in a study of blood T cell repertoires in COVID-19. Method: immunoSEQ multiplex PCR; TCRdb's copy keeps in-frame clones and lacks some. The sample carries about 80,000 clones, 60% to 85% recorded once. Sequenced input: peripheral blood. These receptors were obtained from a human donor in a cohort sampled during active COVID-19.

The chain employs TRBV7-8 and TRBJ2-3; 11 nucleotides match TRBD2. J gave up 3 bases and V 7 bases, and 6 bases lay outside the gene matches. This CDR3 spans 15 amino acids. Germline V gene lookup returns CDR1 SGHVS and CDR2 FQNEAQ. CDR3 bases: TGTGCCAGCACCTTGACTAGCGGGGCGACAGATACGCAGTATTTT. Encoded protein: CASTLTSGATDTQYF.

This chain joins TRBV6-5 and TRBJ2-2; TRBD1 aligns across 10 bases. V shed 2 bases and J 4 bases; nucleotides not matched to a gene: 1. This CDR3 comprises 15 residues. Per the germline V gene, CDR1 is MNHEY and CDR2 is SVGAGI. CDR3 sequence: CASSYGQGGTGELFF. DNA of the CDR3: TGTGCCAGCAGTTACGGACAGGGGGGCACCGGGGAGCTGTTTTTT.

The chain recombines TRBV5-6 with TRBJ1-2, with D unclear. CDR1 and CDR2 from the germline V gene are SGHDT and YYEEEE. CDR3 length: 13 residues. V dropped 4 bases and J dropped 4 bases, with 11 bases sitting between them. The CDR3 sequence is CASSPQNSYGYTF. The CDR3 DNA reads as TGTGCCAGCAGCCCACAAAATTCCTATGGCTACACCTTC.

V usage is TRBV28 and J usage is TRBJ2-5; the D is unclear. Germline assignment: CDR1 MDHEN and CDR2 SYDVKM. The CDR3 sequence is 11 residues long. V lost 3 bases, J lost 5 bases, and 4 bases lay in between. The CDR3 DNA follows: TGTGCCAGCAGTTTGGAGGAGACCCAGTACTTC. It translates to CASSLEETQYF. Full variable domain (missing parts from reference TRBV28 and TRBJ2-5): DVKVTQSSRYLVKRTGEKVFLECVQDMDHENMFWYRQDPGLGLRLIYFSYDVKMKEKGDIPEGYSVSREKKERFSLILESASTNQTSMYLCASSLEETQYFGPGTRLLVL.

The chain links TRBV5-1 to TRBJ2-5; TRBD2 matches 7 bases. Per the germline V gene, CDR1 is SGHRS and CDR2 is YFSETQ. V shed 5 bases and J 4 bases; nucleotides not matched to a gene: 5. This CDR3 spans 13 amino acids. The CDR3 DNA sequence: TGCGCCAGCAGGCTCGGGGAGGGAGAGACCCAGTACTTC. It encodes CASRLGEGETQYF.

The V gene is TRBV7-9, the J gene TRBJ2-1; 8 bases line up with TRBD2. Trimming removed 4 bases from V and 2 bases from J; junction bases left unmatched: 10. Looked up from germline, CDR1 is SEHNR and CDR2 is FQNEAQ (reference sequence). The CDR3 runs 17 residues. The CDR3 region has the DNA TGTGCCAGCAGCTCCCGATGGACTAGCTCTACCTACAATGAGCAGTTCTTC. It translates to CASSSRWTSSTYNEQFF. The variable domain in full, completed from reference TRBV7-9 and TRBJ2-1, reads DTGVSQNPRHKITKRGQNVTFRCDPISEHNRLYWYRQTLGQGPEFLTYFQNEAQLEKSRLLSDRFSAERPKGSFSTLEIQRTEQGDSAMYLCASSSRWTSSTYNEQFFGPGTRLTVL.

The chain has TRBV4-1 and TRBJ1-1; 10 nucleotides match TRBD1. The V and J ends lost 4 bases and 7 bases, in that order; junction bases with no gene match: 6. The CDR3 runs 14 residues. Per germline, CDR1 MGHRA and CDR2 YSYEKL. CDR3 region: CASSLGQGVDEAFF. The DNA of the CDR3 is TGCGCCAGCAGCCTCGGACAGGGGGTTGATGAAGCTTTCTTT.